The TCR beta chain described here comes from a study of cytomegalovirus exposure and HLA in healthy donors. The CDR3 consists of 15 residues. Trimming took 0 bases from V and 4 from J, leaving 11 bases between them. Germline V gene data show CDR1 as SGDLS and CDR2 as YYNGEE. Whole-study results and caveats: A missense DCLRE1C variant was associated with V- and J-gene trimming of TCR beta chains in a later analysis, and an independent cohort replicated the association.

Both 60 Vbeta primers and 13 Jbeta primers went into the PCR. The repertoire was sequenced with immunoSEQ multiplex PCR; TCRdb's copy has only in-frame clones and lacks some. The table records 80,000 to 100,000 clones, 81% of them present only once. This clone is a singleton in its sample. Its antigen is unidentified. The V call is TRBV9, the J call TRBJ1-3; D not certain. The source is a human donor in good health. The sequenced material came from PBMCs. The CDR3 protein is CASSVGGLSGNTIYF. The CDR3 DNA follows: TGTGCCAGCAGCGTAGGAGGGCTCTCCGGAAACACCATATATTTT.